A selection of T cell receptor beta chains follows, all from one sample in a study of blood T cell dynamics during melanoma immunotherapy. Some clones are missing from TCRdb's copy, which holds only in-frame ones; the method was immunoSEQ multiplex PCR. The table includes approximately 9,600 clones, approximately 89% detected once. This specimen was blood, taken from a patient treated with checkpoint blockade. The receptors were gathered from a human donor with melanoma. Both conserved end residues are part of each CDR3. D genes are given only for firm matches. Some rows have no size entry. The others give once, few or many, or a class for an expanded clone.

size | J | V | D | length | CDR3 | DNA
NA | TRBJ1-2 | TRBV21-1 | NA | 13 | CASSGTGSWGYTF | TGTGCCAGCTCCGGGACAGGGTCGTGGGGCTACACCTTC
NA | TRBJ2-5 | TRBV7-6 | NA | 14 | CASSLGGRRETQYF | TGTGCCAGCAGCTTAGGTGGGAGGCGAGAGACCCAGTACTTC
NA | TRBJ1-2 | TRBV7-6 | TRBD1 | 13 | CASSPRQGAGYTF | TGTGCCAGCAGCCCCAGACAGGGGGCCGGCTACACCTTC
NA | TRBJ1-2 | TRBV6-5 | TRBD1 | 16 | CASSYSPSGTDYGYTF | TGTGCCAGCAGTTACTCCCCGTCCGGGACAGACTATGGCTACACCTTC
once | TRBJ1-1 | TRBV6-1 | NA | 15 | CASSEGWAFNTEAFF | TGTGCCAGCAGTGAGGGTTGGGCTTTCAACACTGAAGCTTTCTTT
NA | TRBJ2-4 | TRBV28 | NA | 13 | CASDPGAKNIQYF | TGTGCCAGCGACCCTGGAGCCAAAAACATTCAGTACTTC
NA | TRBJ2-7 | TRBV7-6 | TRBD1 | 14 | CASSSTGVGYEQYF | TGTGCCAGCAGTTCCACAGGGGTTGGATACGAGCAGTACTTC
NA | TRBJ2-5 | TRBV7-3 | NA | 13 | CASRRAAQETQYF | TGTGCCAGCAGGCGGGCGGCGCAAGAGACCCAGTACTTC
NA | TRBJ2-3 | TRBV6-5 | TRBD2 | 16 | CASSSLGTSGVDTQYF | TGTGCCAGCAGTTCCCTTGGGACTAGCGGGGTAGATACGCAGTATTTT
NA | TRBJ1-4 | TRBV15 | TRBD1 | 18 | CATSRGAGQGAVSGKLFF | TGTGCCACCAGCAGAGGTGCAGGACAGGGGGCGGTTTCGGGAAAACTGTTTTTT
NA | TRBJ2-2 | TRBV5-1 | NA | 15 | CASSLGQGNTGELFF | TGCGCCAGCAGCTTGGGTCAGGGAAACACCGGGGAGCTGTTTTTT
NA | TRBJ2-3 | TRBV7-2 | NA | 15 | CASSLVVSNTDTQYF | TGTGCCAGCAGCTTAGTCGTGTCTAACACAGATACGCAGTATTTT
NA | TRBJ2-1 | TRBV7-9 | NA | 13 | CASSLSSGNEQFF | TGTGCCAGCAGCTTATCTAGTGGCAATGAGCAGTTCTTC
NA | TRBJ2-1 | TRBV28 | NA | 16 | CASSLRGISGYNEQFF | TGTGCCAGCAGTTTGAGAGGAATTTCTGGATACAATGAGCAGTTCTTC
NA | TRBJ1-1 | TRBV7-8 | TRBD1 | 17 | CASSPYPRQGSNTEAFF | TGTGCCAGCAGCCCATACCCCAGACAGGGGAGCAACACTGAAGCTTTCTTT
NA | TRBJ2-5 | TRBV7-8 | NA | 14 | CASSSRDGQETQYF | TGTGCCAGCAGCTCCCGGGACGGACAAGAGACCCAGTACTTC
NA | TRBJ2-7 | TRBV19 | TRBD1 | 14 | CASSIGQDGYEQYF | TGTGCCAGTAGTATTGGACAGGACGGCTACGAGCAGTACTTC
NA | TRBJ1-1 | TRBV9 | TRBD1 | 17 | CASSPGTGDRGNTEAFF | TGTGCCAGCAGCCCCGGGACAGGGGACCGCGGGAACACTGAAGCTTTCTTT
NA | TRBJ2-2 | TRBV11-2 | TRBD2 | 18 | CASSLLRGTSGGTGELFF | TGTGCCAGCAGCTTATTGCGGGGGACTAGCGGGGGCACCGGGGAGCTGTTTTTT
NA | TRBJ1-2 | TRBV20-1 | NA | 11 | CSALGGYGYTF | TGCAGTGCTCTCGGCGGCTATGGCTACACCTTC
NA | TRBJ2-7 | TRBV7-9 | NA | 14 | CASSHRENSYEQYF | TGTGCCAGCAGTCACAGGGAGAACTCCTACGAGCAGTACTTC
NA | TRBJ2-3 | TRBV10-3 | NA | 14 | CAISDGRATDTQYF | TGTGCCATCAGTGACGGCAGGGCCACAGATACGCAGTATTTT
few | TRBJ1-1 | TRBV5-1 | NA | 11 | CASSPGTEAFF | TGCGCCAGCAGCCCCGGGACAGAAGCTTTCTTT
once | TRBJ2-2 | TRBV28 | NA | 13 | CASSSPWPGELFF | TGTGCCAGCAGTTCCCCGTGGCCCGGGGAGCTGTTTTTT
few | TRBJ1-5 | TRBV15 | NA | 15 | CATSRDGALDQPQHF | TGTGCCACCAGCAGAGATGGGGCTCTCGATCAGCCCCAGCATTTT
NA | TRBJ2-7 | TRBV7-2 | NA | 15 | CASSFQTGWSYEQYF | TGTGCCAGCAGCTTCCAGACAGGATGGTCCTACGAGCAGTACTTC
NA | TRBJ2-7 | TRBV30 | NA | 15 | CASSDGQIPTYEQYF | TGTGCCTCTTCCGACGGACAGATCCCCACCTACGAGCAGTACTTC
NA | TRBJ2-7 | TRBV5-1 | TRBD2 | 15 | CASSLGGGSQNEQYF | TGCGCCAGCAGCTTGGGAGGCGGGAGTCAGAACGAGCAGTACTTC
NA | TRBJ1-1 | TRBV7-9 | NA | 13 | CASSLMVRTEAFF | TGTGCCAGCAGCTTAATGGTGCGGACTGAAGCTTTCTTT
NA | TRBJ2-7 | TRBV11-1 | TRBD2 | 15 | CASSALAGDVGEQYF | TGTGCCAGCAGCGCCCTAGCGGGGGATGTCGGCGAGCAGTACTTC
once | TRBJ2-1 | TRBV7-9 | NA | 15 | CASSFQLDSYNEQFF | TGTGCCAGCAGCTTCCAGCTCGACAGCTACAATGAGCAGTTCTTC
NA | TRBJ2-5 | TRBV30 | TRBD2 | 14 | CAGTSDSIQETQYF | TGTGCCGGGACTAGCGACAGCATCCAAGAGACCCAGTACTTC
once | TRBJ2-7 | TRBV12-5 | NA | 9 | CASLYEQYF | TGTGCTAGCCTCTACGAGCAGTACTTC
once | TRBJ2-7 | TRBV7-9 | NA | 15 | CASSPRGGGLNEQYF | TGTGCCAGCAGCCCCCGTGGAGGGGGCTTGAACGAGCAGTACTTC
NA | TRBJ1-6 | TRBV5-1 | NA | 14 | CASSLGVEHSPLHF | TGCGCCAGCAGCTTGGGGGTTGAGCATTCACCCCTCCACTTT
NA | TRBJ2-7 | TRBV4-1 | TRBD2 | 17 | CASSPISPRAGVIEQYF | TGCGCCAGCAGCCCAATCTCCCCCAGGGCGGGAGTAATCGAGCAGTACTTC
NA | TRBJ2-5 | TRBV9 | TRBD2 | 16 | CASSPRGSGNMETQYF | TGTGCCAGCAGCCCTCGCGGTAGCGGGAATATGGAGACCCAGTACTTC
NA | TRBJ2-1 | TRBV7-3 | NA | 13 | CASSLSPYNEQFF | TGTGCCAGCAGCTTAAGTCCCTACAATGAGCAGTTCTTC
NA | TRBJ1-5 | TRBV21-1 | NA | 17 | CASSQIWGTVTNQPQHF | TGTGCCAGCAGCCAGATCTGGGGGACGGTAACTAATCAGCCCCAGCATTTT
NA | TRBJ1-2 | TRBV7-9 | NA | 13 | CASSWDINYGYTF | TGTGCCAGCAGCTGGGATATTAACTATGGCTACACCTTC
NA | TRBJ1-5 | TRBV18 | NA | 15 | CASSPGEGNNQPQHF | TGTGCCAGCTCCCCGGGGGAGGGAAACAATCAGCCCCAGCATTTT
NA | TRBJ2-5 | TRBV6-6 | NA | 14 | CASSRQDPRETQYF | TGTGCCAGCAGCCGACAGGACCCGAGGGAGACCCAGTACTTC
NA | TRBJ2-7 | TRBV30 | TRBD1 | 15 | CAWSDRTGAHYEQYF | TGTGCCTGGAGTGACCGGACAGGGGCTCACTACGAGCAGTACTTC
NA | TRBJ2-1 | TRBV4-1 | NA | 14 | CASSQRQPYNEQFF | TGCGCCAGCAGCCAAAGGCAACCCTACAATGAGCAGTTCTTC
NA | TRBJ1-5 | TRBV30 | NA | 16 | CAWSVLDQGGNQPQHF | TGTGCCTGGAGTGTACTGGATCAGGGTGGCAATCAGCCCCAGCATTTT
NA | TRBJ2-1 | TRBV4-3 | NA | 18 | CASSQGGPGTSSYNEQFF | TGCGCCAGCAGCCAAGGAGGTCCCGGGACTTCCTCCTACAATGAGCAGTTCTTC
NA | TRBJ2-7 | TRBV7-8 | TRBD2 | 15 | CASSTGTSSPYEQYF | TGTGCCAGCAGCACTGGGACTAGCTCGCCCTACGAGCAGTACTTC
few | TRBJ1-1 | TRBV27 | TRBD1 | 15 | CASSLSNRGRTEAFF | TGTGCCAGCAGTTTATCCAACAGGGGGCGGACTGAAGCTTTCTTT